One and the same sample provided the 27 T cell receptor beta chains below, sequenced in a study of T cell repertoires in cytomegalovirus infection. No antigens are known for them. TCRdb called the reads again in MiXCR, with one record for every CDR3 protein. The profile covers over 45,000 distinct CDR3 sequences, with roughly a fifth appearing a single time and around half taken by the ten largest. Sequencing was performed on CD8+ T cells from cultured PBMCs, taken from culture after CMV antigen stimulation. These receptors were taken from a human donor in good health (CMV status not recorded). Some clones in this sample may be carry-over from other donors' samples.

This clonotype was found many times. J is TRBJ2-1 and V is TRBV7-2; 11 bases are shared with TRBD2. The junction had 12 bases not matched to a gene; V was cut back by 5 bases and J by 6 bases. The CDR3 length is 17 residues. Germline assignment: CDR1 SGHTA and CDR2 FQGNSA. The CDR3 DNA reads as TGTGCCAGCAGCCAACCGGGACTAGCGGTCCAGGCCAATGAGCAGTTCTTC. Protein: CASSQPGLAVQANEQFF. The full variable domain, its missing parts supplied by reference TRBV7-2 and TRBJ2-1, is GAGVSQSPSNKVTEKGKDVELRCDPISGHTALYWYRQSLGQGLEFLIYFQGNSAPDKSGLPSDRFSAERTGGSVSTLTIQRTQQEDSAVYLCASSQPGLAVQANEQFFGPGTRLTVL.

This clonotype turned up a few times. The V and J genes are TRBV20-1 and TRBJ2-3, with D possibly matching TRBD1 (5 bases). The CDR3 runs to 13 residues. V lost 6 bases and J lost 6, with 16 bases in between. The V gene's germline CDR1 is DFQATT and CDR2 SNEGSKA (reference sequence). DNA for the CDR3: TGCAGTGCGGCCAGGGTGGAAAGGGATACGCAGTATTTT. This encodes CSAARVERDTQYF.

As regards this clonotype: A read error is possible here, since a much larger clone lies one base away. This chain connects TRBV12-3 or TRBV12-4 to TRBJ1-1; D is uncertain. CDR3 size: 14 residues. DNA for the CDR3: TGTGCCAGCAGTGATACGACACCTAACACTAAAGCTTTCTTT. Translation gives CASSDTTPNTKAFF.

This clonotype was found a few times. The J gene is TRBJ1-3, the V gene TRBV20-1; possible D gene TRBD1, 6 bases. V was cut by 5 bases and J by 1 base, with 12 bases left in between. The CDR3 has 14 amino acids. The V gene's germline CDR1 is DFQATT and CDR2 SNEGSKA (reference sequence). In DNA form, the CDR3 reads TGCAGTGCTCTCTCGGACAGTTCTGGAAACACCATATATTTT. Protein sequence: CSALSDSSGNTIYF.

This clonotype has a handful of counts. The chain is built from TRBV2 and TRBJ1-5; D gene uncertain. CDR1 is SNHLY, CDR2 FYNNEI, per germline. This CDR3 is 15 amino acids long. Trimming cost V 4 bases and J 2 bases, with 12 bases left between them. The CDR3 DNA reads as TGTGCCAGCAGTGTTGCGGGATGGGGCAATCAGCCCCAGCATTTT. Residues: CASSVAGWGNQPQHF.

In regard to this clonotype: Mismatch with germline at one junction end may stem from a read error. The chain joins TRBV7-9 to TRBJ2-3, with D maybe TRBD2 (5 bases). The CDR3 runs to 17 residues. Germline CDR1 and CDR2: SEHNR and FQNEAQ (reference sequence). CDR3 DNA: TGTCCCAGCAGCTCCCGCGTAGGAGAGGGCCGGGTAGATACGCAGTATTTT. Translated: CPSSSRVGEGRVDTQYF.

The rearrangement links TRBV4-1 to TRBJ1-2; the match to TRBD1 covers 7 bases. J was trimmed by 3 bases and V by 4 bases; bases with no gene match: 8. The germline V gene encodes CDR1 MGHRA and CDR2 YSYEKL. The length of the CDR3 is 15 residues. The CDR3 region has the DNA TGCGCCAGCAGCCCTTGGACAGGAATCGACTATGGCTACACCTTC. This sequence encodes CASSPWTGIDYGYTF.

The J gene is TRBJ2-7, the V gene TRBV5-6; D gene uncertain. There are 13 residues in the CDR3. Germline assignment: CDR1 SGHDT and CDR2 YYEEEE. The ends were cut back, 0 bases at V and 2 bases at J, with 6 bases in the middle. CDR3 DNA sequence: TGTGCCAGCAGCTTGGACGGAACCTACGAGCAGTACTTC. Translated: CASSLDGTYEQYF.

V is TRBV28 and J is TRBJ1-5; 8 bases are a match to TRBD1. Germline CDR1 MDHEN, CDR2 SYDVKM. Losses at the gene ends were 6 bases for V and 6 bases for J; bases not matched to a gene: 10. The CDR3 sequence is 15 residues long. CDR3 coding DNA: TGTGCCAGCAGGCCACAGGGGGTCCGGGGTCAGCCCCAGCATTTT. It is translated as CASRPQGVRGQPQHF.

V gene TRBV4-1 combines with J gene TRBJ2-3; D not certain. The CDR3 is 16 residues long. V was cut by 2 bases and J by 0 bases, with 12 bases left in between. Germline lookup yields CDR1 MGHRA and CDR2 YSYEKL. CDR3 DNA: TGCGCCAGCAGCCAATATCTGGAAACTAGCACAGATACGCAGTATTTT. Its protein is CASSQYLETSTDTQYF.

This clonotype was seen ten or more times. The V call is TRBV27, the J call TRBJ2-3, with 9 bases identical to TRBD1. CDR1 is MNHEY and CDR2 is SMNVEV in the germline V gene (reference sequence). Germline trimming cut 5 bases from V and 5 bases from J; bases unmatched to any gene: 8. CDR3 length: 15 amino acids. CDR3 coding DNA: TGTGCCAGCAGTACAAAGACAGGGGGGGTAGATACGCAGTATTTT. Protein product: CASSTKTGGVDTQYF.

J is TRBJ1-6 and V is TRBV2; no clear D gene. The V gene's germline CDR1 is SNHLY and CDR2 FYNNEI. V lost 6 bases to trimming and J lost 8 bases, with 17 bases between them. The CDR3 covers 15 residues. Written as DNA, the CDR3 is TGTGCCAGCAGGAGGACTCTTAATATGGATTCACCCCTCCACTTT. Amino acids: CASRRTLNMDSPLHF. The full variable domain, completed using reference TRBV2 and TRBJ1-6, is EPEVTQTPSHQVTQMGQEVILRCVPISNHLYFYWYRQILGQKVEFLVSFYNNEISEKSEIFDDQFSVERPDGSNFTLKIRSTKLEDSAMYFCASRRTLNMDSPLHFGNGTRLTVT.

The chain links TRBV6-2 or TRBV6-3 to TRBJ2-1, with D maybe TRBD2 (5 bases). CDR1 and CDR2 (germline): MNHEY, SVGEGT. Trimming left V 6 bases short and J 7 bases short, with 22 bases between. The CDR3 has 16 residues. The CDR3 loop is CASSDLSRPRGNEQFF. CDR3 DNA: TGTGCCAGCAGCGATCTCTCTAGGCCCCGGGGAAATGAGCAGTTCTTC.

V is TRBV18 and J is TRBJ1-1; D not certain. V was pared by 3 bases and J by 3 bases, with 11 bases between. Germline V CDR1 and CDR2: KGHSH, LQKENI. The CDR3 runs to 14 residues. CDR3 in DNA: TGTGCCAGCTCACCGATAAACCAAGACACTGAAGCTTTCTTT. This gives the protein CASSPINQDTEAFF.

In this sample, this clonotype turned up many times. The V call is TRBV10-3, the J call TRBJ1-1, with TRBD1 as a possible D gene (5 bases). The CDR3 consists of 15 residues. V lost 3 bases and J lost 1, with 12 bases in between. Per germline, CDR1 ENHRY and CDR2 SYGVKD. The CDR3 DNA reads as TGTGCCATCAGTGAAGGGGCAGGGCCGAACACTGAAGCTTTCTTT. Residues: CAISEGAGPNTEAFF.

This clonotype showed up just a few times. DNA for the CDR3: TGTGCCAGCAGTTACTCTAGCGGGAGGGCCAGTAAGACAGATACGCAGTATTTT. Translated, it gives CASSYSSGRASKTDTQYF. The rearrangement links TRBV6-6 to TRBJ2-3; 11 bases are shared with TRBD2. Germline-derived CDR1 and CDR2 are MNHNY and SVGAGI (reference sequence). V was clipped by 0 bases and J by 3 bases; unmatched bases: 8. The CDR3 has 18 amino acids.

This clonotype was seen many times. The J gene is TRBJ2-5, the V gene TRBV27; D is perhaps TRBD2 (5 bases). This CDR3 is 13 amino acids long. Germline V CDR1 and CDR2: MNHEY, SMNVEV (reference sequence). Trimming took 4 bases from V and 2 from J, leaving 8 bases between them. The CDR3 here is CASSWTDQETQYF. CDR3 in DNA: TGTGCCAGCAGTTGGACTGATCAAGAGACCCAGTACTTC.

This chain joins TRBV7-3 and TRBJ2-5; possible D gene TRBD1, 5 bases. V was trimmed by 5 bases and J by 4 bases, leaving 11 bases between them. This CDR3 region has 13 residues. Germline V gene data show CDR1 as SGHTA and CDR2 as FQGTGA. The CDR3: CASSQGAIETQYF. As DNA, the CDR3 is TGTGCCAGCAGCCAAGGGGCTATAGAGACCCAGTACTTC.

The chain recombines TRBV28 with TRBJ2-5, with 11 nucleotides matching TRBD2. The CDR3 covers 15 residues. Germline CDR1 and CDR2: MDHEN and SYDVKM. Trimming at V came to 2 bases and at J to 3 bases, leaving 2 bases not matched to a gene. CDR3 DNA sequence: TGTGCCAGCAGTTTACTAGCGGGGGGCAAAGAGACCCAGTACTTC. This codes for CASSLLAGGKETQYF.

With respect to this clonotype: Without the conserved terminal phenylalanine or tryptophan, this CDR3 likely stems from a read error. The CDR3 loop reads CASTSAWEEGDTQYS. In DNA form, the CDR3 reads TGTGCCAGCACCTCCGCTTGGGAAGAAGGGGATACGCAGTATTCT. The genes are TRBV7-9 and TRBJ2-3; no definite D call. CDR1 is SEHNR and CDR2 is FQNEAQ in the germline V gene (reference sequence). CDR3 length equals 15 residues. The V end was cut by 7 bases, the J end by 6 bases, with 20 bases between.

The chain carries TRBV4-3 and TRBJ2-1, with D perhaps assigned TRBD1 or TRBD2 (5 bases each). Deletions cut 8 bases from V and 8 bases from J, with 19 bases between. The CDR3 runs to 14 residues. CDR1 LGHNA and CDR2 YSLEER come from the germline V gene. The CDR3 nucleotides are TGCGCCAGCTCCACGCCTGGGACGACGGATGAGCAGTTCTTC. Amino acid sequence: CASSTPGTTDEQFF.

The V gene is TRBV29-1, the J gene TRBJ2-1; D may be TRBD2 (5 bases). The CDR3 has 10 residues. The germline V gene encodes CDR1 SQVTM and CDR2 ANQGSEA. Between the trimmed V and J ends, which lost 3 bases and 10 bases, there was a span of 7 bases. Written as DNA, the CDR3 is TGCAGCGTTGATGGCGGGGAGCAGTTCTTC. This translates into CSVDGGEQFF.

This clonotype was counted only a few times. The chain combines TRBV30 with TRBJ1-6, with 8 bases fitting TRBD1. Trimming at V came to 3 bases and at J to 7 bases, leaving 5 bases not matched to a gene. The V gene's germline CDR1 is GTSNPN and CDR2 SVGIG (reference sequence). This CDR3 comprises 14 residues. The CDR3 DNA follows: TGTGCCTGGAGCCCCGGACAGGGAAATTCACCCCTCCACTTT. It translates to CAWSPGQGNSPLHF. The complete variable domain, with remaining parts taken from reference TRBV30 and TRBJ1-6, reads SQTIHQWPATLVQPVGSPLSLECTVEGTSNPNLYWYRQAAGRGLQLLFYSVGIGQISSEVPQNLSASRPQDRQFILSSKKLLLSDSGFYLCAWSPGQGNSPLHFGNGTRLTVT.

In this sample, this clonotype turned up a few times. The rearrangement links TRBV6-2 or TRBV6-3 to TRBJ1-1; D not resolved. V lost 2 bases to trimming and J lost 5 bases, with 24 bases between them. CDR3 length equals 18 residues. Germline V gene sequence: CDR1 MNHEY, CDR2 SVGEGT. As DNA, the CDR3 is TGTGCCAGCAGTTACCCCCCCCGGTTACCAGGTCCGAGGACTGAAGCTTTCTTT. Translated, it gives CASSYPPRLPGPRTEAFF.

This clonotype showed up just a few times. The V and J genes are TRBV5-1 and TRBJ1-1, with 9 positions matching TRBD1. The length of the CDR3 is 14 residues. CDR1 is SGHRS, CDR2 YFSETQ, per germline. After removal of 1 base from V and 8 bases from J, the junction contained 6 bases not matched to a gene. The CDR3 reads CASSLTGGAGEAFF. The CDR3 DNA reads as TGCGCCAGCAGCTTGACAGGGGGCGCAGGGGAAGCTTTCTTT.

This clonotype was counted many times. The CDR3 loop reads CASSLAQSGKMGNEQFF. Written as DNA, the CDR3 is TGTGCCAGCAGCTTAGCCCAGTCGGGGAAGATGGGCAATGAGCAGTTCTTC. The V and J genes are TRBV7-2 and TRBJ2-1, with a tentative D call TRBD2 (5 bases). This CDR3 is 17 amino acids long. V lost 0 bases to trimming and J lost 6 bases, with 18 bases between them. CDR1 SGHTA and CDR2 FQGNSA come from the germline V gene.

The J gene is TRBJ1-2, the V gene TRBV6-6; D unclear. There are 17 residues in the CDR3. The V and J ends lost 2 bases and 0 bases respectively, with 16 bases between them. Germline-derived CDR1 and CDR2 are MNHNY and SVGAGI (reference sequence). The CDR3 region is CASSYPVGPLTNYGYTF. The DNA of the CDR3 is TGTGCCAGCAGTTACCCCGTCGGACCGCTGACTAACTATGGCTACACCTTC.